A selection of T cell receptor beta chains follows, all from one sample in a study of OX40 agonist ivuxolimab in advanced cancers. Libraries were prepared by immunoSEQ multiplex PCR; TCRdb keeps only in-frame clonotypes and omits some of them. The sample includes tens of thousands of clones, approximately 86% of them seen just once. This material consisted of CD4+ or CD8+ T cells sorted from blood, taken in a trial of the OX40 agonist ivuxolimab. The receptors shown here come from an adult with an advanced solid tumor such as melanoma, head and neck, liver or kidney cancer. Both conserved end residues are part of each CDR3. Each record gives: J gene, V gene, clone size, D gene, CDR3 protein, CDR3 DNA. A D gene is named only where the DNA matches it firmly. Clone size is given for some rows only: seen once, a few or many times, or a class if the clone is expanded.

J gene: TRBJ1-1
V gene: TRBV28
clone size: -
D gene: -
CDR3 protein: CASRRAENTEAFF
CDR3 DNA: TGTGCCAGCCGACGGGCAGAGAACACTGAAGCTTTCTTT

J gene: TRBJ1-1
V gene: TRBV4-2
clone size: -
D gene: -
CDR3 protein: CASSQAGQKNTEAFF
CDR3 DNA: TGTGCCAGCAGCCAAGCGGGCCAGAAGAACACTGAAGCTTTCTTT

J gene: TRBJ2-3
V gene: TRBV6-5
clone size: -
D gene: -
CDR3 protein: CASTLREGTDTQYF
CDR3 DNA: TGTGCCAGCACCCTCCGGGAAGGCACAGATACGCAGTATTTT

J gene: TRBJ1-1
V gene: TRBV5-1
clone size: -
D gene: -
CDR3 protein: CASSLRGGALATEAFF
CDR3 DNA: TGCGCCAGCAGCTTGAGAGGGGGGGCGTTAGCCACTGAAGCTTTCTTT

J gene: TRBJ2-2
V gene: TRBV2
clone size: -
D gene: -
CDR3 protein: CASQQGSNTGELFF
CDR3 DNA: TGTGCCAGCCAACAGGGTTCCAACACCGGGGAGCTGTTTTTT

J gene: TRBJ1-2
V gene: TRBV5-1
clone size: -
D gene: TRBD1
CDR3 protein: CASSSDRGRDRGGYTF
CDR3 DNA: TGCGCCAGCAGCTCGGACAGGGGGCGAGATCGTGGTGGCTACACCTTC

J gene: TRBJ1-5
V gene: TRBV19
clone size: medium-sized
D gene: TRBD1
CDR3 protein: CASGQGGQPQHF
CDR3 DNA: TGTGCCAGTGGACAGGGCGGTCAGCCCCAGCATTTT

J gene: TRBJ2-7
V gene: TRBV29-1
clone size: -
D gene: -
CDR3 protein: CSVRLTYEQYF
CDR3 DNA: TGCAGCGTTCGGCTCACCTACGAGCAGTACTTC

J gene: TRBJ1-1
V gene: TRBV30
clone size: -
D gene: -
CDR3 protein: CAWQQGANTEAFF
CDR3 DNA: TGTGCCTGGCAACAAGGCGCGAACACTGAAGCTTTCTTT

J gene: TRBJ2-7
V gene: TRBV5-6
clone size: -
D gene: -
CDR3 protein: CASSLAPGRLLAYEQYF
CDR3 DNA: TGTGCCAGCAGCTTGGCCCCAGGGAGATTGCTGGCCTACGAGCAGTACTTC

J gene: TRBJ1-1
V gene: TRBV10-1
clone size: -
D gene: -
CDR3 protein: CASSVNRNTEAFF
CDR3 DNA: TGCGCCAGCAGTGTTAACAGGAACACTGAAGCTTTCTTT

J gene: TRBJ1-2
V gene: TRBV28
clone size: -
D gene: TRBD1
CDR3 protein: CASSSGTAYYGYTF
CDR3 DNA: TGTGCCAGCAGCTCCGGGACAGCTTACTATGGCTACACCTTC